This is a list of T cell receptor beta chains from one sample in a study of blood T cells in healthy people across ages. TCRdb re-derived calls from the 5' RACE reads in MiXCR, one entry per CDR3 protein. The table lists hundreds of thousands of distinct CDR3 sequences, roughly 21% of them singletons. The sequenced sample consisted of blood. All receptors derive from a man in his 70s in good health. CDR3s include the opening cysteine and the closing phenylalanine or tryptophan. D genes are given only for firm matches. Not all rows give a size; the values are once, few, many and, for expanded clones, a class.

TRBV5-1,TRBD1,-,TRBJ1-1,CASSIQGMNTEAFF,TGCGCCAGCAGCATACAGGGGATGAACACTGAAGCTTTCTTT
TRBV5-1,TRBD2,-,TRBJ2-5,CASSRDLAVQETQYF,TGCGCCAGCAGCCGAGACCTAGCGGTCCAAGAGACCCAGTACTTC
TRBV7-8,TRBD2,few,TRBJ2-2,CASSLIGGTSGKNTGELFF,TGTGCCAGCAGCCTCATAGGGGGTACTAGCGGGAAGAACACCGGGGAGCTGTTTTTT
TRBV28,-,-,TRBJ1-2,CASSLPRGYGYTF,TGTGCCAGCAGTTTACCCAGGGGCTATGGCTACACCTTC
TRBV20-1,-,-,TRBJ1-5,CSARGTKNQPQHF,TGCAGTGCTAGAGGAACGAAAAATCAGCCCCAGCATTTT
TRBV2,-,-,TRBJ2-2,CASFWDLTTGELFF,TGTGCCAGTTTCTGGGACCTTACCACCGGGGAGCTGTTTTTT
TRBV24-1,-,many,TRBJ2-3,CATSDRTESTDTQYF,TGTGCCACCAGCGATAGGACCGAATCCACAGATACGCAGTATTTT
TRBV6-6,-,-,TRBJ2-7,CASSYGQKAYEQYF,TGTGCCAGCAGTTACGGGCAGAAGGCCTACGAGCAGTACTTC
TRBV20-1,-,few,TRBJ2-7,CSARDPLEVDAYEQYF,TGCAGTGCTAGAGATCCCTTAGAGGTGGACGCCTACGAGCAGTACTTC
TRBV3-1,-,few,TRBJ1-6,CASSPQQGGSPLHF,TGTGCCAGCAGCCCGCAACAGGGAGGTTCACCCCTCCACTTT
TRBV2,TRBD1,-,TRBJ2-7,CASRQPGQGYEQYF,TGTGCCAGCAGACAACCTGGACAGGGCTACGAGCAGTACTTC
TRBV29-1,TRBD2,few,TRBJ2-1,CSVEGSGTYNEQFF,TGCAGCGTTGAAGGTAGCGGGACCTACAATGAGCAGTTCTTC
TRBV7-3,-,-,TRBJ2-6,CASKPSGANVLTF,TGTGCCAGCAAGCCCTCTGGGGCCAACGTCCTGACTTTC
TRBV5-6,TRBD1,few,TRBJ2-2,CASSLNRGFGELFF,TGTGCCAGCAGCTTGAACAGGGGTTTCGGGGAGCTGTTTTTT
TRBV9,TRBD1,-,TRBJ2-1,CASSAKTGAPYNEQFF,TGTGCCAGCAGCGCAAAGACAGGGGCGCCGTACAATGAGCAGTTCTTC
TRBV2,-,few,TRBJ2-7,CAGQELPSYEQYF,TGTGCCGGGCAGGAACTGCCCTCCTACGAGCAGTACTTC
TRBV20-1,-,-,TRBJ1-5,CSARKDTNQPQHF,TGCAGTGCTAGGAAGGACACCAATCAGCCCCAGCATTTT
TRBV12-3/TRBV12-4,-,few,TRBJ2-1,CASSFREGAYNEQFF,TGTGCCAGCAGTTTCAGGGAGGGGGCCTACAATGAGCAGTTCTTC
TRBV11-2,TRBD1,-,TRBJ1-1,CASSPGQGALNTEAFF,TGTGCCAGCAGCCCCGGACAGGGGGCCTTAAACACTGAAGCTTTCTTT
TRBV29-1,-,-,TRBJ2-3,CSSPGYPSTDTQYF,TGCAGCTCCCCTGGGTACCCTAGCACAGATACGCAGTATTTT
TRBV20-1,TRBD2,-,TRBJ2-5,CSARTGGWETQYF,TGCAGTGCTAGGACGGGAGGGTGGGAGACCCAGTACTTC
TRBV19,TRBD2,few,TRBJ2-7,CASSIGTSGRYEQYF,TGTGCCAGTAGTATAGGGACTAGCGGGAGGTACGAGCAGTACTTC
TRBV6-1,TRBD1,many,TRBJ2-2,CASSTGTADTGELFF,TGTGCCAGCAGTACCGGGACAGCGGACACCGGGGAGCTGTTTTTT
TRBV2,-,-,TRBJ1-4,CASSKEQGTNEKLFF,TGTGCCAGCAGTAAGGAACAGGGAACTAATGAAAAACTGTTTTTT
TRBV5-1,-,-,TRBJ2-7,CASSMTGGGYEQYF,TGCGCCAGCAGCATGACAGGAGGGGGGTACGAGCAGTACTTC
TRBV6-2/TRBV6-3,-,-,TRBJ1-5,CASSYAGWGEGGQPQHF,TGTGCCAGCAGTTACGCGGGTTGGGGAGAAGGTGGTCAGCCCCAGCATTTT
TRBV6-2/TRBV6-3,TRBD2,-,TRBJ2-3,CAGRPGLVFEDTQYF,TGTGCCGGCAGACCGGGACTAGTATTTGAAGATACGCAGTATTTT
TRBV12-3/TRBV12-4,-,few,TRBJ2-3,CASSFSGGMGADTQYF,TGTGCCAGCAGTTTTAGTGGGGGGATGGGCGCAGATACGCAGTATTTT
TRBV7-8,-,-,TRBJ2-1,CASSLSGIPKRESYNEQFF,TGTGCCAGCAGCTTATCCGGAATCCCCAAGAGGGAATCCTACAATGAGCAGTTCTTC
TRBV12-3/TRBV12-4,TRBD2,-,TRBJ2-6,CASSSLLASGLSGANVLTF,TGTGCCAGCAGTTCCCTTTTGGCTAGCGGGCTCTCTGGGGCCAACGTCCTGACTTTC
TRBV10-3,-,many,TRBJ2-5,CAISEGSYQETQYF,TGTGCCATCAGTGAGGGGTCGTACCAAGAGACCCAGTACTTC
TRBV11-2,TRBD1,few,TRBJ2-5,CASSLWYRDPGTGPSEQYF,TGTGCCAGCAGCTTATGGTATCGGGATCCCGGGACAGGACCCTCGGAGCAGTACTTC
TRBV20-1,TRBD1,-,TRBJ2-7,CSARDLEDRFTYEQYF,TGCAGTGCTAGAGATCTGGAGGACAGGTTTACCTACGAGCAGTACTTC
TRBV2,-,-,TRBJ1-4,CASSEARDGYNEKLFF,TGTGCCAGCAGTGAAGCGCGCGACGGGTATAATGAAAAACTGTTTTTT
TRBV3-1,-,few,TRBJ1-3,CASSPNPPGRPGNTIYF,TGTGCCAGCAGCCCAAACCCACCCGGGAGGCCCGGAAACACCATATATTTT
TRBV12-3/TRBV12-4,-,few,TRBJ2-1,CASSLSELGEQFF,TGTGCCAGCAGTTTGTCTGAATTGGGTGAGCAGTTCTTC
TRBV11-2,TRBD1,few,TRBJ1-4,CASSLIGGGGEKLFF,TGTGCCAGCAGCTTAATAGGGGGCGGCGGCGAAAAACTGTTTTTT
TRBV20-1,-,few,TRBJ2-5,CSARRGYQETQYF,TGCAGTGCTAGAAGGGGGTACCAAGAGACCCAGTACTTC
TRBV12-3/TRBV12-4,-,many,TRBJ1-5,CASSLVGTQPQHF,TGTGCCAGCAGTTTAGTTGGGACTCAGCCCCAGCATTTT
TRBV24-1,TRBD1,once,TRBJ2-1,CATSDLPDRSSNEQFF,TGTGCCACCAGTGATCTACCGGACAGGTCGAGCAATGAGCAGTTCTTC
TRBV10-3,-,once,TRBJ1-3,CAISDPGGVSLGNTIYF,TGTGCCATCAGTGACCCCGGGGGTGTTAGCTTGGGAAACACCATATATTTT
TRBV24-1,-,-,TRBJ2-1,CATSEGGLGSYNEQFF,TGTGCCACCAGTGAGGGGGGCCTCGGCTCCTACAATGAGCAGTTCTTC
TRBV27,TRBD1,many,TRBJ1-3,CASSPGQVTSGNTIYF,TGTGCCAGCAGCCCCGGACAGGTCACCTCTGGAAACACCATATATTTT
TRBV19,-,-,TRBJ1-4,CASSRRELNEKLFF,TGTGCCAGTAGCCGCAGGGAATTAAATGAAAAACTGTTTTTT
TRBV4-3,TRBD2,-,TRBJ2-7,CASSQGLAGGPGYEQYF,TGCGCCAGCAGCCAAGGACTAGCGGGAGGGCCGGGGTACGAGCAGTACTTC
TRBV3-1,TRBD2,few,TRBJ2-7,CASSQFQRGYEQYF,TGTGCCAGCAGCCAATTCCAGCGGGGCTACGAGCAGTACTTC
TRBV9,-,-,TRBJ2-2,CASSKGDGRTANTGELFF,TGTGCCAGCAGCAAAGGGGACGGACGCACCGCGAACACCGGGGAGCTGTTTTTT
TRBV10-3,-,few,TRBJ1-5,CAISSREGNQPQHF,TGTGCCATCAGTAGCAGGGAGGGCAATCAGCCCCAGCATTTT
TRBV20-1,-,few,TRBJ1-4,CSGLKGPAGEKLFF,TGCAGTGGTCTCAAAGGGCCCGCGGGTGAAAAACTGTTTTTT
TRBV13,TRBD2,-,TRBJ2-5,CASSSVAGWETQYF,TGTGCCAGCAGCTCCGTAGCGGGATGGGAGACCCAGTACTTC
TRBV19,TRBD2,once,TRBJ2-2,CASSIGSGRGNTGELFF,TGTGCCAGTAGTATCGGGAGCGGGAGGGGAAACACCGGGGAGCTGTTTTTT
TRBV6-4,TRBD2,few,TRBJ2-1,CASSENPSGANEQFF,TGTGCCAGCAGTGAAAATCCTAGCGGGGCTAATGAGCAGTTCTTC
TRBV20-1,TRBD2,-,TRBJ2-1,CSAPTPGTSAYNEQFF,TGCAGTGCCCCCACGCCCGGGACTAGCGCCTACAATGAGCAGTTCTTC
TRBV5-1,TRBD1,-,TRBJ2-2,CASGQGAVGELFF,TGCGCCTCCGGACAGGGGGCGGTCGGGGAGCTGTTTTTT
TRBV12-3/TRBV12-4,-,-,TRBJ1-3,CASSDRTSGNTIYF,TGTGCCAGCAGTGACAGGACCTCTGGAAACACCATATATTTT
TRBV2,-,-,TRBJ2-7,CASSALSYEQYF,TGTGCCAGCAGTGCTCTGTCCTACGAGCAGTACTTC
TRBV20-1,TRBD1,many,TRBJ2-7,CSAMGQGAIYEQYF,TGCAGTGCTATGGGACAGGGGGCAATCTACGAGCAGTACTTC
TRBV10-3,-,many,TRBJ2-2,CAISKSPEVGGELFF,TGTGCCATCAGTAAAAGCCCCGAGGTGGGCGGGGAGCTGTTTTTT
TRBV2,TRBD2,few,TRBJ2-7,CASSDFEGGEQYF,TGTGCCAGCAGTGATTTCGAGGGAGGGGAGCAGTACTTC
TRBV24-1,TRBD2,-,TRBJ2-3,CATSAPGLAGTDTQYF,TGTGCCACCAGTGCCCCGGGACTAGCGGGCACAGATACGCAGTATTTT